This T cell receptor beta chain was profiled in a study of T cell changes during pregnancy in multiple sclerosis (dated by TCRdb to about 2019). Concerning the study at large: The study examined how the T cell repertoire changed over the course of pregnancy in women with multiple sclerosis.

A word on this clone: No antigen is known for it. One base away there is no much larger clone; base qualities are not given.

The method behind the library was the immunoSEQ multiplex PCR assay. TCRdb provides this immuneACCESS table in a form limited to in-frame rearrangements. Some clones are lacking; in checked studies, under half of them reflect an unresolved V gene, and why the rest are absent is not known. This sample lists approximately 50,000 clones; 80% to 95% were detected once. The ten largest clones represent about 6.4% of the sample. The TCR was taken from a female donor in good health, enrolled as a control in a pregnancy study. The specimen was peripheral blood, collected in the third trimester of pregnancy.

The bases are TGTGCCAGCAGCTTGGGTGGGGGAGGGGGACTGGGCGAGCAGTACTTC. It translates to CASSLGGGGGLGEQYF. This sequence uses TRBV5-4 and TRBJ2-7; TRBD2 is a possible D gene, resting on 7 matching bases. The CDR3 contains 16 residues, cysteine and phenylalanine counted. Only the CDR3 DNA is retained, 48 bases long and in frame from the first base. Relative to germline, V is 0 bases shorter and J is 6 bases shorter, with 19 bases between their ends. CDR1 and CDR2 are drawn from the germline V gene (reference sequence): SGHNT, YYREEE.